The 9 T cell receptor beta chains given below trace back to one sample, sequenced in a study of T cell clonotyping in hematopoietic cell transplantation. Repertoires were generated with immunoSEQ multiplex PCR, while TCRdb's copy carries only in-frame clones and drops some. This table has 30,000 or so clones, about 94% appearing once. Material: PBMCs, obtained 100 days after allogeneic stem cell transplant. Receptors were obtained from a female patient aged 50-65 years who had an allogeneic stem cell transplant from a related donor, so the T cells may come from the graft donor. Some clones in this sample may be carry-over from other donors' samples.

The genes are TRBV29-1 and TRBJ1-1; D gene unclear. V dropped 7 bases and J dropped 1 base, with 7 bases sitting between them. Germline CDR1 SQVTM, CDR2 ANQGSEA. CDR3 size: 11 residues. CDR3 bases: TGCAGCGAAAAGAAGAACACTGAAGCTTTCTTT. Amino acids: CSEKKNTEAFF.

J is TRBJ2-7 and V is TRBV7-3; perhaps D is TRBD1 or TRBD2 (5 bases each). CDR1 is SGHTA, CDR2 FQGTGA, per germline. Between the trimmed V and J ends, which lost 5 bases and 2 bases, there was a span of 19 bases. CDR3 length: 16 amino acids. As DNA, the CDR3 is TGTGCCAGCAGCAATGAAGCTTCCGGGACCCCCTACGAGCAGTACTTC. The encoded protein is CASSNEASGTPYEQYF.

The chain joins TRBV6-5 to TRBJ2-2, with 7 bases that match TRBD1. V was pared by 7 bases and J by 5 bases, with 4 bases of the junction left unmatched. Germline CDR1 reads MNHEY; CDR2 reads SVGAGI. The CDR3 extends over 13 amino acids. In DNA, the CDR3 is TGTGCCAGCACCGTGACAGGGACCGGGGAGCTGTTTTTT. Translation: CASTVTGTGELFF.

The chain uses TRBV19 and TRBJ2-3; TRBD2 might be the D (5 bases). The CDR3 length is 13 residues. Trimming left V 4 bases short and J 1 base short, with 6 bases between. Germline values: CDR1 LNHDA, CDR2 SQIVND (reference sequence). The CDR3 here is CASSNGGTDTQYF. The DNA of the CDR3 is TGTGCCAGTAGTAACGGGGGCACAGATACGCAGTATTTT.

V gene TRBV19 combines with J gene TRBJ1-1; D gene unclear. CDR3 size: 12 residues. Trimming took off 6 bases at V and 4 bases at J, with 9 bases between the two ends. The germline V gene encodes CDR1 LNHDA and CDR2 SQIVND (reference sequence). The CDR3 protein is CASRGILTEAFF. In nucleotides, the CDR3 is TGTGCCAGTAGGGGGATACTCACTGAAGCTTTCTTT.

The CDR3 reads CASRIGTDNEQFF. The CDR3 DNA reads as TGTGCCAGCAGGATAGGGACAGACAATGAGCAGTTCTTC. The chain recombines TRBV7-9 with TRBJ2-1, with 7 bases matching TRBD1. The ends lost 6 bases at V and 5 bases at J; junction bases unmatched: 4. There are 13 residues in the CDR3. The V gene's germline CDR1 is SEHNR and CDR2 FQNEAQ (reference sequence).

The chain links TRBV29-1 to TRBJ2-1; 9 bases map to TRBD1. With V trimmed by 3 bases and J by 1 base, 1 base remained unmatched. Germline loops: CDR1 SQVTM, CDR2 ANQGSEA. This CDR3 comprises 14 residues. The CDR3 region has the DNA TGCAGCGTTGAGGGGACAGGGTCCTACAATGAGCAGTTCTTC. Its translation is CSVEGTGSYNEQFF.

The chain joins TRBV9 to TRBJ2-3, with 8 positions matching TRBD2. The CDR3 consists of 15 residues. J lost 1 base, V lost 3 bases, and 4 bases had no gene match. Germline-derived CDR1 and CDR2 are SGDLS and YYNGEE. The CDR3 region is CASSGAGERTDTQYF. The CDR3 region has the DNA TGTGCCAGCAGCGGAGCGGGGGAACGCACAGATACGCAGTATTTT.

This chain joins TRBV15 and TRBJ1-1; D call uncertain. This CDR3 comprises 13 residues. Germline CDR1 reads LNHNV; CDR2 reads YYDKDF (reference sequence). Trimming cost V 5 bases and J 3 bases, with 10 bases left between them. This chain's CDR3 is CATSGSADTEAFF. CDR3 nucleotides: TGTGCCACCAGCGGCAGCGCGGACACTGAAGCTTTCTTT.